This entry lists 30 T cell receptor beta chains sequenced from one sample in a study of blood T cell repertoires in COVID-19. Profiled with immunoSEQ multiplex PCR; TCRdb holds only in-frame clones, not every one. This sample has about 90,000 clones, with less than 90% found just once. The sequencing input was peripheral blood. The origin of the receptors is an elderly man with active or convalescent COVID-19.

The gene calls are TRBV6-5 and TRBJ1-3; no clear D. The CDR3 covers 15 residues. Trimming removed 2 bases from V and 0 bases from J, with 8 bases in between. The germline gives CDR1 MNHEY, CDR2 SVGAGI. The CDR3 sequence: CASSYNQNSGNTIYF. The DNA for the CDR3 is TGTGCCAGCAGTTACAATCAAAACTCTGGAAACACCATATATTTT.

This chain uses TRBV5-6 with TRBJ2-2; possible D gene TRBD1, 5 bases. Germline CDR1 SGHDT, CDR2 YYEEEE. The CDR3 runs 13 residues. Trimming shortened V by 5 bases and J by 13 bases, and 18 bases separated the two germline ends. The CDR3 reads CASRMGQGNRLFF. The CDR3 coding sequence is TGTGCCAGCAGGATGGGTCAGGGTAATCGGCTGTTTTTT.

V and J are TRBV11-2 and TRBJ2-1; D may be TRBD1 (5 bases). Germline lookup yields CDR1 SGHAT and CDR2 FQNNGV. The CDR3 extends over 14 amino acids. V lost 4 bases to trimming and J lost 4 bases, with 11 bases between them. The CDR3 DNA reads as TGTGCCAGCAGCTCAAGGCAGGGATACAATGAGCAGTTCTTC. This sequence encodes CASSSRQGYNEQFF.

This clone has only one observation. The chain carries TRBV3-1 (or the pseudogene TRBV3-2) and TRBJ2-1, with a tentative D call TRBD1 (6 bases). V was pared by 3 bases and J by 7 bases, with 22 bases between. CDR1 LGHDT and CDR2 YNNKEL come from the germline V gene (reference sequence). The CDR3 is 17 residues long. The CDR3 loop is CASSQEIGTRIRNEQFF. The CDR3 DNA follows: TGTGCCAGCAGCCAGGAGATCGGGACACGGATTAGAAATGAGCAGTTCTTC.

The J gene is TRBJ1-6, the V gene TRBV28; D uncertain. Trimming removed 6 bases at V and 0 bases at J, with 9 bases between. The CDR3 contains 15 residues. The germline V gene encodes CDR1 MDHEN and CDR2 SYDVKM. The CDR3 DNA is TGTGCCAGCAGCTTTGCGAGCTCCTATAATTCACCCCTCCACTTT. Translated, it gives CASSFASSYNSPLHF. The complete variable domain, with remaining parts taken from reference TRBV28 and TRBJ1-6, reads DVKVTQSSRYLVKRTGEKVFLECVQDMDHENMFWYRQDPGLGLRLIYFSYDVKMKEKGDIPEGYSVSREKKERFSLILESASTNQTSMYLCASSFASSYNSPLHFGNGTRLTVT.

The chain uses TRBV7-9 and TRBJ2-1, with 13 bases lining up with TRBD2. Germline V lookup: CDR1 SEHNR, CDR2 FQNEAQ (reference sequence). This CDR3 is built from 17 residues. V was clipped by 6 bases and J by 7 bases; unmatched bases: 12. The CDR3 sequence is CASSKTTGTSGINEQFF. The CDR3 nucleotides read TGTGCCAGCAGTAAAACGACCGGGACTAGCGGGATTAATGAGCAGTTCTTC. Drawing the rest from reference TRBV7-9 and TRBJ2-1, the complete variable domain is DTGVSQNPRHKITKRGQNVTFRCDPISEHNRLYWYRQTLGQGPEFLTYFQNEAQLEKSRLLSDRFSAERPKGSFSTLEIQRTEQGDSAMYLCASSKTTGTSGINEQFFGPGTRLTVL.

The J gene is TRBJ1-2, the V gene TRBV28; 8 positions agree with TRBD1. The CDR3 totals 15 residues. V lost 5 bases and J lost 4; bases outside the gene matches: 9. Germline V gene data show CDR1 as MDHEN and CDR2 as SYDVKM. The CDR3 DNA follows: TGTGCCAGCAGTACGGGGGACAGGTCCCTCTATGGCTACACCTTC. Translation gives CASSTGDRSLYGYTF.

V usage is TRBV18 and J usage is TRBJ2-1, with D unresolved. Deletions cut 3 bases from V and 5 bases from J, with 8 bases between. This CDR3 contains 13 residues. Germline V CDR1 and CDR2: KGHSH, LQKENI. The CDR3 is CASSPQNDNEQFF. Written as DNA, the CDR3 is TGTGCCAGCTCACCGCAGAATGACAATGAGCAGTTCTTC.

This chain links TRBV7-8 with TRBJ1-5; maybe TRBD1 (5 bases). The length of the CDR3 is 14 residues. V shed 1 base and J shed 4 bases, with 8 bases lying between them. Germline values: CDR1 SGHVS, CDR2 FQNEAQ. The DNA of the CDR3 is TGTGCCAGCAGCTTAGAGGGGAGGAATCAGCCCCAGCATTTT. This gives the protein CASSLEGRNQPQHF.

The chain couples TRBV7-8 to TRBJ2-5; 8 positions match TRBD2. CDR3 length: 14 residues. The V segment lost 5 bases and the J segment 5 bases; nucleotides outside the gene matches: 7. Looked up from germline, CDR1 is SGHVS and CDR2 is FQNEAQ. CDR3 nucleotides: TGTGCCAGCAGCCCGGGACTAGTTACGGAGACCCAGTACTTC. It translates to CASSPGLVTETQYF.

The V call is TRBV20-1, the J call TRBJ2-7; 9 bases match TRBD1. Losses at the gene ends were 3 bases for V and 6 bases for J; bases not matched to a gene: 6. The length of the CDR3 is 13 residues. In germline, CDR1 is DFQATT, CDR2 SNEGSKA (reference sequence). The CDR3 DNA reads TGCAGTGCTAGTAGGGGACAGGGTGGCGAGCAGTACTTC. The encoded protein is CSASRGQGGEQYF.

The rearrangement uses TRBV19 and TRBJ1-6, with TRBD1 matching 7 bases. Germline assignment: CDR1 LNHDA and CDR2 SQIVND (reference sequence). The CDR3 is 14 residues long. V shed 5 bases and J 7 bases; nucleotides not matched to a gene: 5. CDR3 sequence: CASSFRDRNSPLHF. The CDR3 coding sequence is TGTGCCAGTAGTTTCCGGGACAGAAATTCACCCCTCCACTTT.

V usage is TRBV11-3 and J usage is TRBJ2-1, with TRBD2 identical over 11 bases. Germline trimming cut 0 bases from V and 5 bases from J; bases unmatched to any gene: 6. This CDR3 region has 17 residues. Germline V gives CDR1 SGHNT, CDR2 YENEEA. As DNA, the CDR3 is TGTGCCAGCAGCTTAGACATAGCGGGAGGGGGCCACAATGAGCAGTTCTTC. Its protein is CASSLDIAGGGHNEQFF. Using reference TRBV11-3 and TRBJ2-1 for the parts outside the CDR3, the full variable domain is EAGVVQSPRYKIIEKKQPVAFWCNPISGHNTLYWYLQNLGQGPELLIRYENEEAVDDSQLPKDRFSAERLKGVDSTLKIQPAELGDSAVYLCASSLDIAGGGHNEQFFGPGTRLTVL.

J is TRBJ1-1 and V is TRBV11-1; no firm D call. CDR3 length: 14 amino acids. The germline V gene has CDR1 SGHAT and CDR2 FQDESV (reference sequence). Between the trimmed V and J ends, which lost 6 bases and 0 bases, there was a span of 11 bases. CDR3 sequence: CASSSRTVNTEAFF. CDR3 sequence (DNA): TGTGCCAGCAGTTCCCGAACAGTGAACACTGAAGCTTTCTTT. Complete variable domain (other parts from reference TRBV11-1 and TRBJ1-1): EAEVAQSPRYKITEKSQAVAFWCDPISGHATLYWYRQILGQGPELLVQFQDESVVDDSQLPKDRFSAERLKGVDSTLKIQPAELGDSAMYLCASSSRTVNTEAFFGQGTRLTVV.

The chain uses TRBV3-1 (or the pseudogene TRBV3-2) and TRBJ1-1; no firm D call. Germline CDR1 reads LGHDT; CDR2 reads YNNKEL (reference sequence). There are 16 residues in the CDR3. The ends were cut back, 0 bases at V and 1 base at J, with 12 bases in the middle. CDR3 sequence (DNA): TGTGCCAGCAGCCAAGATCTCCTCGCGGGGAACACTGAAGCTTTCTTT. It yields the protein CASSQDLLAGNTEAFF.

The chain employs TRBV2 and TRBJ1-4; the match to TRBD1 covers 7 bases. V shed 3 bases and J 7 bases; nucleotides not matched to a gene: 5. CDR3 length: 14 amino acids. Germline V gives CDR1 SNHLY, CDR2 FYNNEI. CDR3 residues: CASSDWQGVEKLFF. CDR3 DNA: TGTGCCAGCAGTGATTGGCAGGGGGTTGAAAAACTGTTTTTT.

CDR3 region: CASNERGQPQHF. As DNA, the CDR3 is TGTGCCAGCAACGAACGGGGTCAGCCCCAGCATTTT. The chain uses TRBV28 and TRBJ1-5; D is ambiguous. There are 12 residues in the CDR3. The germline V and J ends were trimmed by 7 bases and 6 bases, with 10 bases remaining between them. CDR1 and CDR2 from the germline V gene are MDHEN and SYDVKM.

The V and J genes are TRBV20-1 and TRBJ2-1, with 7 bases that match TRBD1. CDR3 length: 14 residues. Trimming at V came to 3 bases and at J to 3 bases, leaving 5 bases not matched to a gene. CDR1 is DFQATT, CDR2 SNEGSKA, per germline (reference sequence). The CDR3 DNA sequence: TGCAGTGCTAGTACGGCAGGGGGCTACAATGAGCAGTTCTTC. Amino acid sequence: CSASTAGGYNEQFF.

In its sample, this clone was seen once. The chain carries TRBV27 and TRBJ2-1, with a tentative D call TRBD2 (7 bases). This CDR3 spans 10 amino acids. Looked up from germline, CDR1 is MNHEY and CDR2 is SMNVEV (reference sequence). The CDR3 loop reads CVLGGDEQFF. In DNA form, the CDR3 reads TGTGTTCTAGGGGGGGATGAGCAGTTCTTC.

The genes are TRBV25-1 and TRBJ2-1; 12 bases are a match to TRBD2. With V trimmed by 8 bases and J by 4 bases, 6 bases remained unmatched. Germline CDR1 reads MGHDK; CDR2 reads SYGVNS. The CDR3 totals 15 residues. DNA of the CDR3: TGTGCCAGCCTCAAAGGACTAGCGGGGTACAATGAGCAGTTCTTC. This codes for CASLKGLAGYNEQFF.

The chain links TRBV7-8 to TRBJ2-1, with unresolved D. The length of the CDR3 is 14 residues. The germline gives CDR1 SGHVS, CDR2 FQNEAQ. V was trimmed by 3 bases and J by 9 bases, leaving 15 bases between them. In DNA form, the CDR3 reads TGTGCCAGCAGCTTGATGACTCCAAATATTGAGCAGTTCTTC. This gives the protein CASSLMTPNIEQFF. Based on the CDR3 plus reference TRBV7-8 and TRBJ2-1, the full variable domain is GAGVSQSPRYKVAKRGQDVALRCDPISGHVSLFWYQQALGQGPEFLTYFQNEAQLDKSGLPSDRFFAERPEGSVSTLKIQRTQQEDSAVYLCASSLMTPNIEQFFGPGTRLTVL.

In DNA form, the CDR3 reads TGTGCCAGCAGTCTTTGGGGAGGTGAAGCTTTCTTT. Its translation is CASSLWGGEAFF. The V call is TRBV5-8, the J call TRBJ1-1; D uncertain. The CDR3 is 12 residues long. V was shortened by 5 bases and J by 7 bases, with 12 bases between the two germline ends. The V gene's germline CDR1 is SGHTS and CDR2 YDEGEE.

The rearrangement links TRBV6-1 to TRBJ2-7; D possibly corresponds to TRBD2 (5 bases). V was pared by 4 bases and J by 0 bases, with 19 bases between. The CDR3 totals 17 residues. CDR1 and CDR2 (germline): MNHNS, SASEGT. This CDR3 is CASSAPAVASSSYEQYF. The DNA of the CDR3 is TGTGCCAGCAGTGCCCCCGCGGTAGCGAGTAGCTCCTACGAGCAGTACTTC.

This rearrangement joins TRBV11-2 to TRBJ1-1, with 8 nucleotides matching TRBD1. The CDR3 spans 14 residues. In germline, CDR1 is SGHAT, CDR2 FQNNGV. The J segment lost 0 bases and the V segment lost 6 bases, leaving 3 bases of the junction unmatched. The CDR3 DNA follows: TGTGCCAGCAGAGTGGGACAGGTGAACACTGAAGCTTTCTTT. Translated: CASRVGQVNTEAFF.

The J gene is TRBJ2-4, the V gene TRBV13; tentative D call: TRBD1 (5 bases). The CDR3 extends over 17 amino acids. Between the trimmed V and J ends, which lost 0 bases and 5 bases, there was a span of 17 bases. Germline CDR1 reads PRHDT; CDR2 reads FYEKMQ (reference sequence). CDR3 DNA sequence: TGTGCCAGCAGCTTAGGCCTCAAGACAGACCCCCAAAACATTCAGTACTTC. Its translation is CASSLGLKTDPQNIQYF.

This chain joins TRBV6-5 and TRBJ1-1; D might be TRBD1 (6 bases). CDR1 and CDR2 (germline): MNHEY, SVGAGI. This CDR3 is built from 14 residues. The V gene lost 4 bases and the J gene lost 0 bases, with 9 bases spanning the gap. The CDR3 region has the DNA TGTGCCAGCAGTTCGGGACAAATGAACACTGAAGCTTTCTTT. Its translation is CASSSGQMNTEAFF.

The chain couples TRBV4-3 to TRBJ1-3; D is possibly TRBD1 (5 bases). The CDR3 has 18 residues. V was shortened by 0 bases and J by 0 bases, with 15 bases between the two germline ends. Germline CDR1 and CDR2: LGHNA and YSLEER. The CDR3 region is CASSQESPRGFSGNTIYF. The CDR3 DNA follows: TGCGCCAGCAGCCAAGAGAGCCCGCGGGGCTTCTCTGGAAACACCATATATTTT.

This rearrangement joins TRBV5-4 to TRBJ2-3; TRBD1 might be the D (5 bases). Trimming took 0 bases from V and 4 from J, leaving 18 bases between them. The CDR3 sequence is 17 residues long. Looked up from germline, CDR1 is SGHNT and CDR2 is YYREEE (reference sequence). The CDR3 is CASSLAAGRLSPDTQYF. CDR3 nucleotides: TGTGCCAGCAGCTTGGCCGCAGGGCGGTTATCGCCAGATACGCAGTATTTT.

The chain couples TRBV28 to TRBJ2-1; 7 nucleotides agree with TRBD2. V shed 5 bases and J 7 bases; nucleotides not matched to a gene: 17. Germline V gives CDR1 MDHEN, CDR2 SYDVKM. This CDR3 spans 17 amino acids. This chain's CDR3 is CASSPGLTGDLGNEQFF. CDR3 nucleotides: TGTGCCAGCAGTCCGGGACTAACGGGCGATCTGGGGAATGAGCAGTTCTTC.

This clone came up a few times. This chain connects TRBV10-3 to TRBJ2-1, with TRBD2 matching over 10 bases. V lost 6 bases to trimming and J lost 8 bases; unmatched junction nucleotides: 7. CDR3 length equals 14 residues. The germline gives CDR1 ENHRY, CDR2 SYGVKD. The CDR3 DNA reads as TGTGCCATCAGCGCTAGCGGGAGTATGGATGAGCAGTTCTTC. This gives the protein CAISASGSMDEQFF.